This TCR beta chain was retrieved from a study of OX40 agonist ivuxolimab in advanced cancers. Study context: The patients received agonistic anti-OX40 (CD134) antibody ivuxolimab. Every 2 weeks, patients received ivuxolimab intravenously, dosed at 0.01 to 10 mg/kg.

Profiling relied on immunoSEQ multiplex PCR, and the TCRdb table lists in-frame clones only, not all of them. The sample has 70,000 to 95,000 clones; around 90% are singletons. Blood samples were obtained at baseline, cycle 4 day 1, and cycle 7 day 1. Source: CD4+ or CD8+ T cells sorted from blood, taken in a trial of the OX40 agonist ivuxolimab. This sequence was found in an adult with an advanced solid tumor such as melanoma, head and neck, liver or kidney cancer.

CDR3 sequence reads: CASTDRWGAHNEQFF. The CDR3 DNA reads TGTGCCAGCACCGACCGGTGGGGGGCCCACAATGAGCAGTTCTTC. This chain connects TRBV11-1 to TRBJ2-1; possibly TRBD1 or TRBD2 for D (6 bases each). V was cut by 7 bases and J by 5 bases, with 18 bases left in between. CDR3 length: 15 amino acids. Germline-derived CDR1 and CDR2 are SGHAT and FQDESV (reference sequence).